The TCR beta chain under discussion was sequenced for a study of identical twins. For this clonotype: What it recognizes is unknown.

Study-level results: Without tracking the same donors, conclusions rested on cross-sectional statistical analysis.

In TCRdb, the 5' RACE reads were re-called with MiXCR into one record per CDR3 protein. The sample lists hundreds of thousands of distinct CDR3 sequences, 20% to 25% occurring once. J was trimmed by 5 bases and V by 7 bases; bases with no gene match: 8. This CDR3 is built from 14 residues. Germline lookup yields CDR1 ENHRY and CDR2 SYGVKD. These records were also assigned to another study, of yellow fever vaccine responses in identical twins. That report notes: Twins showed a vaccine T cell response that reportedly seemed partly convergent, partly personalized.

This sequence was found in a woman aged 18-29 years in good health. The chain combines TRBV10-3 with TRBJ2-3, with TRBD2 identical over 8 bases. The sequenced sample was CD4+ T cells sorted from blood. Here the CDR3 DNA reads TGTGCCATCATGGAGCGGGGGAGACTAGATACGCAGTATTTT. Its translation is CAIMERGRLDTQYF.